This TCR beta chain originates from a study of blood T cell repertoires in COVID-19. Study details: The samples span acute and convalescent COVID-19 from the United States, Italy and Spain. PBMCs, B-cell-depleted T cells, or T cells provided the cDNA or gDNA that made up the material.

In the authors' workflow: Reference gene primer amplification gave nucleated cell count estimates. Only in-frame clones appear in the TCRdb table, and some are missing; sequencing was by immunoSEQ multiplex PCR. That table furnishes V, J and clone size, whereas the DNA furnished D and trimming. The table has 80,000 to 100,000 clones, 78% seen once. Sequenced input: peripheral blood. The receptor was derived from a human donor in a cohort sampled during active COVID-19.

The CDR3 DNA reads as TGTGCCAGGGCATTTACAGAGAACACTGAAGCTTTCTTT. Protein sequence: CARAFTENTEAFF. The chain uses TRBV28 and TRBJ1-1; D not resolved. Between the trimmed V and J ends, which lost 9 bases and 1 base, there was a span of 12 bases. Germline CDR1 reads MDHEN; CDR2 reads SYDVKM. CDR3 length: 13 amino acids.